This T cell receptor beta chain was recovered during a study of blood T cells in healthy people across ages. The study recruited healthy Caucasian donors from Russia who were aged about 6 to 90. PBMCs numbering at least 6 million were isolated per sample. A minimum of 6 micrograms of total RNA was extracted per sample. This clonotype has only a few counts. The germline V gene encodes CDR1 MNHNY and CDR2 SVGAGI (reference sequence). V lost 4 bases, J lost 4 bases, and 13 bases lay in between. The CDR3 runs 14 residues. A J-beta primer mix and a sample-barcoded 5' primer were used in a second PCR of about 7 to 12 cycles. A template-switch adaptor containing 12 random nucleotides labeled each cDNA molecule. TCRdb independently ran MiXCR on the 5' RACE reads; one entry per CDR3 protein. The sample records 1,800,000 or so distinct CDR3 sequences, about two fifths being singletons.

This receptor was identified in a human donor in good health. Sequenced material: blood. The chain is built from TRBV6-6 and TRBJ1-2; possible D gene TRBD1, 6 bases. For the CDR3, the DNA is TGTGCCAGCAGTTTGACAGGTCCCCCCTATGGCTACACCTTC. Translating it yields CASSLTGPPYGYTF.